Below, 7 T cell receptor beta chains from the same sample are listed, as sequenced in a study of T cells in localized non-small cell lung cancer. The protocol was immunoSEQ multiplex PCR, while the TCRdb copy is restricted to in-frame clones and leaves out a portion. The sample holds 7,000 to 9,500 clones, roughly 90% seen once. Material: peripheral blood, obtained before any cancer treatment. The receptor source for this set is an older female donor with stage II squamous cell lung carcinoma.

The sample holds one count of this clone. V and J are TRBV6-5 and TRBJ1-2; D may be TRBD1 (6 bases). CDR3 length: 15 residues. Germline V gene lookup returns CDR1 MNHEY and CDR2 SVGAGI. The V end was cut by 6 bases, the J end by 3 bases, with 17 bases between. The CDR3 DNA is TGTGCCAGCAGAAGCCTAGAGGGGGGCCACTATGGCTACACCTTC. It specifies CASRSLEGGHYGYTF.

The rearrangement uses TRBV6-1 and TRBJ1-3; no clear D gene. Looked up from germline, CDR1 is MNHNS and CDR2 is SASEGT. V dropped 5 bases and J dropped 4 bases, with 9 bases sitting between them. CDR3 length equals 13 residues. CDR3 nucleotides: TGTGCCAGCAGTCATCTCTCAGGAAACACCATATATTTT. Its protein is CASSHLSGNTIYF.

This rearrangement joins TRBV6-5 to TRBJ1-6; 9 bases align to TRBD1. CDR3 size: 13 residues. CDR1 and CDR2 (germline): MNHEY, SVGAGI. Trimming removed 8 bases from V and 6 bases from J; junction bases left unmatched: 2. The CDR3 loop reads CASGDRVNSPLHF. The CDR3 coding sequence is TGTGCCAGCGGGGACAGGGTTAATTCACCCCTCCACTTT.

V is TRBV4-2 and J is TRBJ2-7; D gene ambiguous. The germline V gene has CDR1 LGHNA and CDR2 YNFKEQ. V was pared by 0 bases and J by 3 bases, with 9 bases between. CDR3 length: 14 residues. The CDR3 loop reads CASSQDSHSYEQYF. Here the CDR3 DNA reads TGTGCCAGCAGCCAAGATTCTCACAGCTACGAGCAGTACTTC.

The J gene is TRBJ1-4, the V gene TRBV28, with D hard to call. V was clipped by 3 bases and J by 7 bases, with 15 bases between them. CDR1 MDHEN and CDR2 SYDVKM come from the germline V gene. The CDR3 is made up of 15 amino acids. CDR3 DNA sequence: TGTGCCAGCAGTTTGTCAGCTGGTGCAAGTGAAAAACTGTTTTTT. Translated: CASSLSAGASEKLFF.

The chain is built from TRBV6-1 and TRBJ2-5; the match to TRBD1 covers 8 bases. CDR3 size: 16 residues. Germline CDR1 reads MNHNS; CDR2 reads SASEGT. J lost 2 bases, V lost 1 base, and 6 bases had no gene match. The CDR3 loop is CASSEDGTGLQETQYF. The CDR3 DNA follows: TGTGCCAGCAGTGAAGACGGGACAGGTTTACAAGAGACCCAGTACTTC.

The rearrangement joins TRBV7-6 to TRBJ2-2; D is tentatively TRBD1 or TRBD2 (5 bases each). V gave up 0 bases and J gave up 4 bases, with 9 bases separating them. The CDR3 is 15 amino acids. Germline values: CDR1 SGHVS, CDR2 FNYEAQ. The CDR3, as DNA: TGTGCCAGCAGCTTAGCGGGGGAAAGCACCGGGGAGCTGTTTTTT. Its protein is CASSLAGESTGELFF. Drawing the rest from reference TRBV7-6 and TRBJ2-2, the complete variable domain is GAGVSQSPRYKVTKRGQDVALRCDPISGHVSLYWYRQALGQGPEFLTYFNYEAQQDKSGLPNDRFSAERPEGSISTLTIQRTEQRDSAMYRCASSLAGESTGELFFGEGSRLTVL.